Below are 8 T cell receptor beta chains sequenced from a single sample in a study of cytotoxic CD8 clonotypes in ibrutinib-treated CLL (dated by TCRdb to the early 2020s). The sample's time point, from its label and the paper: around 2 years on ibrutinib. Library generation was performed with the immunoSEQ multiplex PCR assay. The table was pulled from immuneACCESS by TCRdb, which kept in-frame rearrangements only. Such tables lose some clones; where checked, under half of the loss comes from unresolved V genes, and the rest has no known cause. This sample comprises approximately 130,000 clones, approximately 81% of them detected only once. The ten largest clones take up approximately 3.5% of the sample. The sample was PBMCs, taken after 24 months of ibrutinib treatment. The source is a human donor with chronic lymphocytic leukemia.

This clone turned up a few times. V usage is TRBV15 and J usage is TRBJ1-1, with TRBD1 as a possible D gene (5 bases). CDR3 length equals 15 residues. Trimming pared 3 bases from V and 1 base from J, leaving 12 bases between. CDR1 LNHNV and CDR2 YYDKDF come from the germline V gene (reference sequence). This CDR3 reads CATSRDNQGNTEAFF. The CDR3 bases are TGTGCCACCAGCAGGGACAACCAGGGGAACACTGAAGCTTTCTTT. The full variable domain, rest sourced from reference TRBV15 and TRBJ1-1, is DAMVIQNPRYQVTQFGKPVTLSCSQTLNHNVMYWYQQKSSQAPKLLFHYYDKDFNNEADTPDNFQSRRPNTSFCFLDIRSPGLGDTAMYLCATSRDNQGNTEAFFGQGTRLTVV.

V and J are TRBV30 and TRBJ1-2; 11 bases are a match to TRBD1. With V trimmed by 3 bases and J by 5 bases, 5 bases remained unmatched. Germline V CDR1 and CDR2: GTSNPN, SVGIG (reference sequence). The CDR3 contains 14 residues. The CDR3 reads CAWSQDRGHYGYTF. As DNA, the CDR3 is TGTGCCTGGAGCCAGGACAGGGGGCATTATGGCTACACCTTC.

The CDR3 region has the DNA TGTGCCAGCAGCTTAAGCCGCCGGGGGGAGCAGTACTTC. This translates into CASSLSRRGEQYF. J is TRBJ2-7 and V is TRBV7-3, with D possibly matching TRBD2 (6 bases). The germline V gene has CDR1 SGHTA and CDR2 FQGTGA. The CDR3 has 13 amino acids. The germline V and J ends were trimmed by 1 base and 7 bases, with 11 bases remaining between them.

The chain recombines TRBV6-6 with TRBJ1-3; D unclear. Trimming shortened V by 3 bases and J by 0 bases, and 9 bases separated the two germline ends. CDR3 length equals 15 residues. CDR1 and CDR2 (germline): MNHNY, SVGAGI (reference sequence). The CDR3 loop reads CASSYGFISGNTIYF. The CDR3 DNA reads as TGTGCCAGCAGTTATGGCTTTATCTCTGGAAACACCATATATTTT.

This chain joins TRBV6-1 and TRBJ2-1; 8 bases agree with TRBD2. The CDR3 sequence is 15 residues long. Germline-derived CDR1 and CDR2 are MNHNS and SASEGT. V trimming: 4 bases; J trimming: 3 bases; junction bases outside the gene matches: 5. Here the CDR3 reads CASSVLAGGYNEQFF. DNA for the CDR3: TGTGCCAGCAGTGTTCTCGCGGGGGGCTACAATGAGCAGTTCTTC.

The genes are TRBV27 and TRBJ2-5, with D possibly TRBD1 on 5 matching bases. V was trimmed by 7 bases and J by 1 base, leaving 10 bases between them. CDR3 size: 13 residues. Germline-derived CDR1 and CDR2 are MNHEY and SMNVEV (reference sequence). Here the CDR3 reads CASKRGTQETQYF. In DNA form, the CDR3 reads TGTGCCAGCAAAAGGGGTACCCAAGAGACCCAGTACTTC.

This chain uses TRBV6-5 with TRBJ2-7; TRBD1 matches 7 bases. J was trimmed by 5 bases and V by 7 bases; bases with no gene match: 5. The germline CDR1 and CDR2 sequences are MNHEY and SVGAGI. The length of the CDR3 is 12 residues. The CDR3 bases are TGTGCCAGCACGACAGGGACCCACGAGCAGTACTTC. Translation: CASTTGTHEQYF.

The V and J genes are TRBV6-5 and TRBJ1-1; 8 positions agree with TRBD1. CDR3 length: 12 amino acids. With V trimmed by 5 bases and J by 8 bases, 4 bases remained unmatched. The germline gives CDR1 MNHEY, CDR2 SVGAGI. In nucleotides, the CDR3 is TGTGCCAGCAGTCAATGGACAGGGGAAGCTTTCTTT. It specifies CASSQWTGEAFF.